The present TCR beta chain was sequenced within a study of chemoradiotherapy in HPV16-positive cancers. Study-wide background: Candidate HPV-specific clones and shared TCR motifs came from two HPV16-positive patients. Study-level results: Non-HPV-specific T cells did not expand in tumors during treatment, whereas candidate HPV-specific clones and E7-related motifs did. Functional assays defining HPV-specific T cells used only a couple of HPV16-positive patients.

Repeated repertoire sampling spanned the course of chemoradiotherapy. Concerning this clone: Its antigen is not known.

The data were produced by immunoSEQ multiplex PCR, yet TCRdb's version contains in-frame clones alone and is incomplete. The data contain under 15,000 clones, roughly four fifths of them singletons. The V gene lost 8 bases and the J gene lost 3 bases, with 13 bases spanning the gap. Looked up from germline, CDR1 is SGHTA and CDR2 is FQGNSA. The CDR3 has 13 residues. This material was acquired from a patient who underwent chemoradiotherapy. This sequence joins TRBV7-2 and TRBJ1-2, with D possibly TRBD1 on 5 matching bases. The sequence came from a human donor with HPV-associated anogenital cancer. The CDR3 loop reads CASGQGGYYGYTF. DNA of the CDR3: TGTGCCAGCGGGCAGGGAGGATACTATGGCTACACCTTC. The whole variable domain, filled in from reference TRBV7-2 and TRBJ1-2, reads GAGVSQSPSNKVTEKGKDVELRCDPISGHTALYWYRQSLGQGLEFLIYFQGNSAPDKSGLPSDRFSAERTGGSVSTLTIQRTQQEDSAVYLCASGQGGYYGYTFGSGTRLTVV.